The clone carrying this T cell receptor (beta chain) was recorded once. The data derive from a study of blood T cell repertoires in COVID-19. This CDR3 has 13 amino acids. Germline-derived CDR1 and CDR2 are ENHRY and SYGVKD. The V and J ends lost 11 bases and 6 bases respectively, with 16 bases between them. Authors' processing steps: Estimated nucleated cell counts came from reference gene primer amplification. Assay used: immunoSEQ multiplex PCR; TCRdb lists only in-frame clones, some missing. V and J calls and clone size are as listed in that table; D and trimming were resolved from the DNA. The sample consists of a few hundred thousand clones, 85% of them appearing once.

The TCR comes from a human donor in a cohort sampled during active COVID-19. The specimen sequenced was peripheral blood. The gene calls are TRBV10-3 and TRBJ2-2, with D tentatively TRBD1 (5 bases). Here the CDR3 DNA reads TGTGCCGCCCAATACAGGATCGCCGGGGAGCTGTTTTTT. Its protein is CAAQYRIAGELFF.